This T cell receptor (beta chain) was documented in a study of T cell responses to AZD1222 COVID-19 vaccine. General study points: Within unmutated variant regions lay the reported targets of nearly half of spike-specific TCRs. Donor demographics were predominantly white British with a female majority; clonal diversity may be underestimated. Repertoires in all cases were sampled only once the peak T cell response had passed. Of the AZD1222 recipients, only five to seven were seropositive at baseline.

This clone was detected once. Antigen specificity is unknown. The CDR3 extends over 16 amino acids. After removal of 2 bases from V and 0 bases from J, the junction contained 2 bases not matched to a gene. Per the germline V gene, CDR1 is SGDLS and CDR2 is YYNGEE. Using immunoSEQ multiplex PCR, the repertoire was profiled, and TCRdb retains in-frame clones only, with some absent. Of about 110,000 clones listed, roughly 87% are singletons. The starting material was peripheral blood, obtained on day 0 of MenACWY control vaccination. The TCR sequence derives from an adult in good health. V gene TRBV9 combines with J gene TRBJ2-3; 11 nucleotides agree with TRBD2. CDR3 DNA: TGTGCCAGCAGCGTCCTAGCGGGGGGTAGCACAGATACGCAGTATTTT. It codes for CASSVLAGGSTDTQYF. The entire variable domain, with the rest obtained from reference TRBV9 and TRBJ2-3, is as follows: DSGVTQTPKHLITATGQRVTLRCSPRSGDLSVYWYQQSLDQGLQFLIQYYNGEERAKGNILERFSAQQFPDLHSELNLSSLELGDSALYFCASSVLAGGSTDTQYFGPGTRLTVL.